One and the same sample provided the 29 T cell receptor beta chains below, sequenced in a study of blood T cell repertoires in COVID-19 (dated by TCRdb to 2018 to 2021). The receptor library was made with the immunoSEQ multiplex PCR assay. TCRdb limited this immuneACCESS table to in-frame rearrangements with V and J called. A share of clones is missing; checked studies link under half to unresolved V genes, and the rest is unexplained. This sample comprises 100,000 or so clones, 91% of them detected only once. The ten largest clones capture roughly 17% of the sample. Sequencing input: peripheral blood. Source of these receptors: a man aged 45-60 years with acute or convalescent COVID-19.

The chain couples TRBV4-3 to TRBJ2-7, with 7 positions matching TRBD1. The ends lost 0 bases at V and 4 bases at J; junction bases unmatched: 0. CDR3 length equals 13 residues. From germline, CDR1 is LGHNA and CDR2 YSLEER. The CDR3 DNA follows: TGCGCCAGCAGCCAAGACAGGGGGTACGAGCAGTACTTC. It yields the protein CASSQDRGYEQYF.

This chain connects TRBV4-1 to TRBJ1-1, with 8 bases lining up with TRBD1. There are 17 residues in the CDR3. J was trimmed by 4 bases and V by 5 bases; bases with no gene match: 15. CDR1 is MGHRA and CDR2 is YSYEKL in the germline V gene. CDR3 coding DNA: TGCGCCAGCAGCGAAGCGAGGTTGGACAGGGTGGTCACTGAAGCTTTCTTT. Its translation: CASSEARLDRVVTEAFF.

CDR3 DNA: TGTGCCAGCAGTTCCCGGGACAGGGGTGTGCTAGAACTGTTTTTT. This gives the protein CASSSRDRGVLELFF. The chain has TRBV6-2 or TRBV6-3 and TRBJ1-4; 10 bases fit TRBD1. Per germline, CDR1 MNHEY and CDR2 SVGEGT. This CDR3 has 15 residues. Germline trimming cut 4 bases from V and 12 bases from J; bases unmatched to any gene: 11.

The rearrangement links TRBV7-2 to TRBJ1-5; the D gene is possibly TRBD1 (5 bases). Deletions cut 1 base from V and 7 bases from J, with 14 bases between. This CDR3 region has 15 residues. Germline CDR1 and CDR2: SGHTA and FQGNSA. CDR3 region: CASSLGGGVGQPQHF. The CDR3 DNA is TGTGCCAGCAGCTTAGGGGGCGGGGTTGGGCAGCCCCAGCATTTT.

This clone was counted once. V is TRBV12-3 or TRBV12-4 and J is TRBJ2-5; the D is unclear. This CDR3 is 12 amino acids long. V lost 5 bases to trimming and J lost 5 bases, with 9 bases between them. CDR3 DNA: TGTGCCAGCAGTCATACTATGGAGACCCAGTACTTC. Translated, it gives CASSHTMETQYF.

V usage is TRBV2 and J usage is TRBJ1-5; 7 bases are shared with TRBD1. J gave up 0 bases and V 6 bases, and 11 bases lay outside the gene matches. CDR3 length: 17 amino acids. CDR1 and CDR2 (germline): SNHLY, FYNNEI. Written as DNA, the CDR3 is TGTGCCAGCAGCGTAGACAGGGAGTCATATAGCAATCAGCCCCAGCATTTT. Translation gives CASSVDRESYSNQPQHF. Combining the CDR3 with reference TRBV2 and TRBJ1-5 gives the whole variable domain EPEVTQTPSHQVTQMGQEVILRCVPISNHLYFYWYRQILGQKVEFLVSFYNNEISEKSEIFDDQFSVERPDGSNFTLKIRSTKLEDSAMYFCASSVDRESYSNQPQHFGDGTRLSIL.

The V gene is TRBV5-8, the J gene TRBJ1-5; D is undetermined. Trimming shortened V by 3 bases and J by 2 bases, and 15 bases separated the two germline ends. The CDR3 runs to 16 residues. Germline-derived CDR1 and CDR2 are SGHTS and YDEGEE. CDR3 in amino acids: CASSSHGKGGNQPQHF. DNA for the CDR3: TGTGCCAGCAGCTCACACGGGAAGGGCGGCAATCAGCCCCAGCATTTT.

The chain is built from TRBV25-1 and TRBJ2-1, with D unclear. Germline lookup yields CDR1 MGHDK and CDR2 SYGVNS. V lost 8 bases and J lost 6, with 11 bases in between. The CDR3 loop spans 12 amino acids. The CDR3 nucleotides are TGTGCCAGCGGAGAACGGTTCAATGAGCAGTTCTTC. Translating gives CASGERFNEQFF.

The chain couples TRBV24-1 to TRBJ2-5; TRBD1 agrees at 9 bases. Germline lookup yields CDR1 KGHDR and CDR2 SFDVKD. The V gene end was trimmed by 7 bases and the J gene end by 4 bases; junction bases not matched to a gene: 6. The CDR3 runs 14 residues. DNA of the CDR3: TGTGCCACCAGCCGGACAGGGGAACGAGAGACCCAGTACTTC. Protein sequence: CATSRTGERETQYF.

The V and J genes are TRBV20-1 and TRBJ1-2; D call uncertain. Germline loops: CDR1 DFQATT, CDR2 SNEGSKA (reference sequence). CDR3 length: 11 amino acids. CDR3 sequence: CSLPGRRGYTF. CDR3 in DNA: TGCAGCCTGCCTGGCCGGAGAGGCTACACCTTC.

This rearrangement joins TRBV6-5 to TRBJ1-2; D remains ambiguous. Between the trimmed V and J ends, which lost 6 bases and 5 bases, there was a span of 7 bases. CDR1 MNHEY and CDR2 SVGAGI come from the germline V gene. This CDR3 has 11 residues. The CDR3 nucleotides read TGTGCCAGCAGGGCCGATTATGGCTACACCTTC. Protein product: CASRADYGYTF.

For the CDR3, the DNA is TGTGCCAGCAGCTTGGGCAGGGGGTCCAATAATTCACCCCTCCACTTT. Protein: CASSLGRGSNNSPLHF. The rearrangement joins TRBV7-8 to TRBJ1-6, with 7 bases lining up with TRBD1. The CDR3 contains 16 residues. Per the germline V gene, CDR1 is SGHVS and CDR2 is FQNEAQ. V lost 3 bases, J lost 5 bases, and 7 bases stayed unmatched.

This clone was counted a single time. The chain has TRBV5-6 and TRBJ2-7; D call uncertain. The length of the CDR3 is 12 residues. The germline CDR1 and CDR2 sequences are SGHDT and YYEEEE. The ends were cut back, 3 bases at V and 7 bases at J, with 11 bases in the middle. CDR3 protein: CASSSGPTEQYF. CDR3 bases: TGTGCCAGCAGCTCCGGCCCGACAGAGCAGTACTTC. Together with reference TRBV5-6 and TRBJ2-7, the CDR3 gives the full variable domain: DAGVTQSPTHLIKTRGQQVTLRCSPKSGHDTVSWYQQALGQGPQFIFQYYEEEERQRGNFPDRFSGHQFPNYSSELNVNALLLGDSALYLCASSSGPTEQYFGPGTRLTVT.

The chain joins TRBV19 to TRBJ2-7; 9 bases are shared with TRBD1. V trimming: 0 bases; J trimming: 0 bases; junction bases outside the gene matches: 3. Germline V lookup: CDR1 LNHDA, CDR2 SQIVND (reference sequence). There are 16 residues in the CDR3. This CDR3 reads CASSIDRDRVSYEQYF. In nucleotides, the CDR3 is TGTGCCAGTAGTATAGACCGGGACAGGGTCTCCTACGAGCAGTACTTC.

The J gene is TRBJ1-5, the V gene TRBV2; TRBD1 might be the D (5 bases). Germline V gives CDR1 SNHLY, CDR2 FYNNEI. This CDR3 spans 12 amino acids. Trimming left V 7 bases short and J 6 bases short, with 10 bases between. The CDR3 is CASTSGIQPQHF. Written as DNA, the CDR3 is TGTGCCAGCACGTCAGGGATTCAGCCCCAGCATTTT. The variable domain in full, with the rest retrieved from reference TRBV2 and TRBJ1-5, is EPEVTQTPSHQVTQMGQEVILRCVPISNHLYFYWYRQILGQKVEFLVSFYNNEISEKSEIFDDQFSVERPDGSNFTLKIRSTKLEDSAMYFCASTSGIQPQHFGDGTRLSIL.

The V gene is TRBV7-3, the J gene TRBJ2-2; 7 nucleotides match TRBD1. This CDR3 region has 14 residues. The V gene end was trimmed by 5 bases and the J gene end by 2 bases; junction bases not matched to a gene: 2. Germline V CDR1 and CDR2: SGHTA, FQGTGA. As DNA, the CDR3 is TGTGCCAGCAGCCGGGACAGTAACACCGGGGAGCTGTTTTTT. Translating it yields CASSRDSNTGELFF.

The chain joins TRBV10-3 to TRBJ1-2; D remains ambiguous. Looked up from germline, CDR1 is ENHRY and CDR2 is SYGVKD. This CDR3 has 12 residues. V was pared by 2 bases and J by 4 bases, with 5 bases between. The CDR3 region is CAISEGSYGYTF. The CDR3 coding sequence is TGTGCCATCAGTGAGGGCAGCTATGGCTACACCTTC.

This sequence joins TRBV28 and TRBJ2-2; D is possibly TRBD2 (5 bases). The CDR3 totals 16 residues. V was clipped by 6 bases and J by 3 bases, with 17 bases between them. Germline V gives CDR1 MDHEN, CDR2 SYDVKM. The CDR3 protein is CASRIREASYTGELFF. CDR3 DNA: TGTGCCAGCAGGATTCGGGAAGCTAGCTACACCGGGGAGCTGTTTTTT.

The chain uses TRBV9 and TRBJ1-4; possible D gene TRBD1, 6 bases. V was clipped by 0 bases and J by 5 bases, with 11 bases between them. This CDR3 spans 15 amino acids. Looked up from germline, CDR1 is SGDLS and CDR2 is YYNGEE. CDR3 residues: CASSVEGGKNEKLFF. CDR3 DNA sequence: TGTGCCAGCAGCGTAGAGGGGGGGAAAAATGAAAAACTGTTTTTT.

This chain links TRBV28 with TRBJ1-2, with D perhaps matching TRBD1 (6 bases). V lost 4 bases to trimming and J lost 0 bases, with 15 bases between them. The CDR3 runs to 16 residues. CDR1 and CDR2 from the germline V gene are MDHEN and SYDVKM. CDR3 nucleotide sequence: TGTGCCAGCAGTTCCTACCGGGACACCTCTAACTATGGCTACACCTTC. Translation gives CASSSYRDTSNYGYTF.

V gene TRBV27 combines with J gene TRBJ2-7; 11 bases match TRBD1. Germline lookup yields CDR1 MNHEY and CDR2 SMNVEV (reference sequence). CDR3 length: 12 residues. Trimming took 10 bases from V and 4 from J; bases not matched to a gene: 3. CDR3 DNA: TGTGCCACCGGGGACAGGGGGTACGAGCAGTACTTC. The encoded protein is CATGDRGYEQYF.

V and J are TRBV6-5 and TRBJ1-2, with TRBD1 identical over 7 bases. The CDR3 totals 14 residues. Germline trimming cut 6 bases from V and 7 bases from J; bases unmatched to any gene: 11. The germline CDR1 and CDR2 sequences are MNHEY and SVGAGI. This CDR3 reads CASRRRGQTSGYTF. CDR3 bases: TGTGCCAGCAGGAGGAGGGGGCAGACGAGTGGCTACACCTTC.

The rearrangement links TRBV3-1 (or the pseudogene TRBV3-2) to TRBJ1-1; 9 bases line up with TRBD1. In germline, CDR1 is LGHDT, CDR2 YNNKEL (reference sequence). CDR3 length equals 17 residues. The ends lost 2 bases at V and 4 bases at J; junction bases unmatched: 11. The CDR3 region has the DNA TGTGCCAGCAGCCAAAGACGGACAGGGGTAGTGGGCACTGAAGCTTTCTTT. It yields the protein CASSQRRTGVVGTEAFF.

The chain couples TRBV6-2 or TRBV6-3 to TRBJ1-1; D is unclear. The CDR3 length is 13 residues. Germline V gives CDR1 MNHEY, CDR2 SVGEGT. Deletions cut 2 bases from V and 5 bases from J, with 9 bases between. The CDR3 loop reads CASSYSGGTEAFF. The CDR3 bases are TGTGCCAGCAGTTACAGTGGCGGGACTGAAGCTTTCTTT.

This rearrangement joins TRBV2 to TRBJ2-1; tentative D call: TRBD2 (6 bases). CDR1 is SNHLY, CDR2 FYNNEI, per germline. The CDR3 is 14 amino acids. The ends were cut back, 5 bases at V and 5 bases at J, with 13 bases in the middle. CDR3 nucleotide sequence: TGTGCCAGCAGTCGGGGGTGGGAAAACAATGAGCAGTTCTTC. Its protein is CASSRGWENNEQFF.

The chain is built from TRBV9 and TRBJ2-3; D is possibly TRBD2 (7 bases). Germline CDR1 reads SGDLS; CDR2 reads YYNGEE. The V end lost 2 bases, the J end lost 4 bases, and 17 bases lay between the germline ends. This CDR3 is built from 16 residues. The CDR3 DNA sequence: TGTGCCAGCAGCGTGCTAGTGGGGGGGCGGGCAGATACGCAGTATTTT. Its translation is CASSVLVGGRADTQYF. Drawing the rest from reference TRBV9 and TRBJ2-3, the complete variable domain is DSGVTQTPKHLITATGQRVTLRCSPRSGDLSVYWYQQSLDQGLQFLIQYYNGEERAKGNILERFSAQQFPDLHSELNLSSLELGDSALYFCASSVLVGGRADTQYFGPGTRLTVL.

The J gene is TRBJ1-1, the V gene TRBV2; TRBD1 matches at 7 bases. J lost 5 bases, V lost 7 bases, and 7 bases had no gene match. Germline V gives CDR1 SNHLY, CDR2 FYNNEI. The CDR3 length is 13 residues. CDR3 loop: CASTERGQTEAFF. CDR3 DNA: TGTGCCAGCACCGAAAGGGGGCAGACTGAAGCTTTCTTT.

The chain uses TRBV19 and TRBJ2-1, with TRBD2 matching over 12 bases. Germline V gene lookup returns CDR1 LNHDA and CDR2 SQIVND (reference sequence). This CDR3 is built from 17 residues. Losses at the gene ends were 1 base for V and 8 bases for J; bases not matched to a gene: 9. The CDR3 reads CASSIGNLAGGLDEQFF. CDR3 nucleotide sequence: TGTGCCAGTAGTATAGGAAACCTAGCGGGGGGGCTGGATGAGCAGTTCTTC.

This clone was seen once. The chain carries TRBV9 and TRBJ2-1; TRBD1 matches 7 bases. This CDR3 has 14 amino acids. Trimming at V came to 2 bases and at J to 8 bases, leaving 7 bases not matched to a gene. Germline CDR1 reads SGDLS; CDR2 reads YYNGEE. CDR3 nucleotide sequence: TGTGCCAGCAGCGTTAGACAGGGCGAGGATGAGCAGTTCTTC. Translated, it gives CASSVRQGEDEQFF.